The rows below give T cell receptor beta chains drawn from one sample of a study of tumor-infiltrating lymphocytes in primary liver carcinoma. TCRdb reanalysed the multiplex PCR reads using MiXCR and keeps one entry per CDR3 protein. Seen here are 100,000 or so distinct CDR3 sequences, about 62% observed once, and the top ten hold approximately 12%. The specimen sequenced was liver tumor tissue from sampling region 2. The receptors originated from a woman aged 55-70 years with primary liver carcinoma and hepatitis B virus infection. Both conserved end residues are part of each CDR3. Each record gives: CDR3 DNA, CDR3 protein, V gene, J gene, D gene, clone size. The D gene is left open where the match is weak. Size is stated for part of the rows, as once, few or many counts, or as a class when the clone is expanded.

CDR3nt: TGTGCCAGCAACCTTCGACTAGCGGGGGGGCCTCGGATCAAAAACATTCAGTACTTC
CDR3aa: CASNLRLAGGPRIKNIQYF
v_gene: TRBV11-2
j_gene: TRBJ2-4
d_gene: TRBD2
abundance: once

CDR3nt: TGTGCCAGCAGCTGGGAGTTCAAGACTGAAGCTTTCTTT
CDR3aa: CASSWEFKTEAFF
v_gene: TRBV5-5
j_gene: TRBJ1-1
d_gene: NA
abundance: NA

CDR3nt: TGTGCCGGCAGCCCCCCGACAGGCTCTAACACGGAAGCTTTCTTT
CDR3aa: CAGSPPTGSNTEAFF
v_gene: TRBV7-9
j_gene: TRBJ1-1
d_gene: NA
abundance: NA

CDR3nt: TGTGCCATCAGTGAGGGCCTGTCCTCTGGTGTCAACGTCCTGACTTTC
CDR3aa: CAISEGLSSGVNVLTF
v_gene: TRBV10-3
j_gene: TRBJ2-6
d_gene: NA
abundance: NA

CDR3nt: TGTGACAGCAGCAAAACGACAGGGGGCAATCAGCCCCAGCATTTT
CDR3aa: CDSSKTTGGNQPQHF
v_gene: TRBV11-3
j_gene: TRBJ1-5
d_gene: TRBD1
abundance: NA

CDR3nt: TGTGCCAGCAGCTTAGCGGGAGAGGGCACAGATACGCAGTATTTT
CDR3aa: CASSLAGEGTDTQYF
v_gene: TRBV6-4
j_gene: TRBJ2-3
d_gene: TRBD2
abundance: many

CDR3nt: TGTGCCAGCAGTTTACGGGTCACATCCTATGGCTACACCTTC
CDR3aa: CASSLRVTSYGYTF
v_gene: TRBV28
j_gene: TRBJ1-2
d_gene: NA
abundance: many

CDR3nt: TGTGCCAGTAGCGACCAGACAGGGGTTTTTGACAATGGGCAGTTCTTC
CDR3aa: CASSDQTGVFDNGQFF
v_gene: TRBV11-2
j_gene: TRBJ2-1
d_gene: TRBD1
abundance: NA

CDR3nt: TGCAGTGCTAGAGATCCGGCTAGCGGGTGTCTGGGTGGGGAGCTGTTTTTT
CDR3aa: CSARDPASGCLGGELFF
v_gene: TRBV20-1
j_gene: TRBJ2-2
d_gene: TRBD2
abundance: few

CDR3nt: TGCGCCAGCGACGAGGGAGTAAGCAGTCTGCCCCAGCATTTT
CDR3aa: CASDEGVSSLPQHF
v_gene: TRBV4-1
j_gene: TRBJ1-5
d_gene: NA
abundance: NA

CDR3nt: TGTGCCAGGAGCGCATCTGGGACTAGCAGGGGAAACCAGTACTTC
CDR3aa: CARSASGTSRGNQYF
v_gene: TRBV11-2
j_gene: TRBJ2-5
d_gene: TRBD2
abundance: NA

CDR3nt: TGCGCCAGCAGCAAGGAGGGTAATGAGCAGTTCTTC
CDR3aa: CASSKEGNEQFF
v_gene: TRBV4-1
j_gene: TRBJ2-1
d_gene: NA
abundance: many

CDR3nt: TGTGCTAGCTCACCCCCGTCGGTCCCTGGGGAGGCCCAGTACTTC
CDR3aa: CASSPPSVPGEAQYF
v_gene: TRBV18
j_gene: TRBJ2-5
d_gene: NA
abundance: NA

CDR3nt: TGTGCCAGATCCGACGCAACAGGGTGTTTCTTT
CDR3aa: CARSDATGCFF
v_gene: TRBV30
j_gene: TRBJ1-1
d_gene: NA
abundance: many

CDR3nt: TGTGCCAGCAGCCCCCCGCAGGGCCACCATGAGCAGTACTTC
CDR3aa: CASSPPQGHHEQYF
v_gene: TRBV5-6
j_gene: TRBJ2-7
d_gene: NA
abundance: NA

CDR3nt: TGTGCCAGCAGCCAGAATCCAGCGGGAGGTCATGAGACCCAGTACTTC
CDR3aa: CASSQNPAGGHETQYF
v_gene: TRBV4-2
j_gene: TRBJ2-5
d_gene: TRBD2
abundance: NA

CDR3nt: TGTGCCAGCAGTGAGGGGAACCAGGGGGAGCAGTACTTC
CDR3aa: CASSEGNQGEQYF
v_gene: TRBV25-1
j_gene: TRBJ2-7
d_gene: NA
abundance: few

CDR3nt: TGCGCCAGCAGCTTGCTAGCGGGAGAGATCAATGAGCAGTACTTC
CDR3aa: CASSLLAGEINEQYF
v_gene: TRBV5-1
j_gene: TRBJ2-7
d_gene: TRBD2
abundance: NA

CDR3nt: TGTGCCAGCTCACCACGACAGAACAATCAGCCCCACCATTTT
CDR3aa: CASSPRQNNQPHHF
v_gene: TRBV18
j_gene: TRBJ1-5
d_gene: NA
abundance: NA

CDR3nt: TGCAGTGCTAGAGCCTCGCCGAGCGGGGAGACCCAGTACTTC
CDR3aa: CSARASPSGETQYF
v_gene: TRBV20-1
j_gene: TRBJ2-5
d_gene: NA
abundance: NA

CDR3nt: TGTGCCAGCAGCCCGGGACAGGGGAATTCATCCCTCCACTTT
CDR3aa: CASSPGQGNSSLHF
v_gene: TRBV28
j_gene: TRBJ1-6
d_gene: TRBD1
abundance: NA

CDR3nt: TGTGCCAGCAGCTCTTGGTACCTTGACAGGGGCACGGATACGCAGTTTTTT
CDR3aa: CASSSWYLDRGTDTQFF
v_gene: TRBV11-3
j_gene: TRBJ2-3
d_gene: TRBD1
abundance: NA

CDR3nt: TGTGCCATCAGTGAGTTTCCAGATGAAAAACTGTTTTTT
CDR3aa: CAISEFPDEKLFF
v_gene: TRBV10-3
j_gene: TRBJ1-4
d_gene: NA
abundance: many

CDR3nt: TGTGCCAGCAGTTCTTGGACAGGGACACACGAGCAGTACTTC
CDR3aa: CASSSWTGTHEQYF
v_gene: TRBV28
j_gene: TRBJ2-7
d_gene: TRBD1
abundance: NA

CDR3nt: TGCAGCGTTGTTAGGGGGAACACTGAAGCTTTCTTT
CDR3aa: CSVVRGNTEAFF
v_gene: TRBV29-1
j_gene: TRBJ1-1
d_gene: NA
abundance: many

CDR3nt: TGCAGAATTCGACAGGGGGCGCGGATGGATTATGGCTACACCTTC
CDR3aa: CRIRQGARMDYGYTF
v_gene: TRBV29-1
j_gene: TRBJ1-2
d_gene: TRBD1
abundance: once

CDR3nt: TGTGCCTGCAGCTTAACTAGCGGGAGCGAGCAGTTCTTT
CDR3aa: CACSLTSGSEQFF
v_gene: TRBV11-2
j_gene: TRBJ2-7
d_gene: TRBD2
abundance: NA

CDR3nt: TGTGCCAGTAGTTGGACAGCAACTAATCAAAAACTGTTTTTT
CDR3aa: CASSWTATNQKLFF
v_gene: TRBV6-5
j_gene: TRBJ1-4
d_gene: NA
abundance: NA

CDR3nt: TGCGCCAGCACGCTGGGGGGCGGCCATCAGCCCCAGCATTTT
CDR3aa: CASTLGGGHQPQHF
v_gene: TRBV28
j_gene: TRBJ1-5
d_gene: NA
abundance: NA

CDR3nt: TGCAGCGTGAGGGCGGGAGGGGAGCTGTTCTTC
CDR3aa: CSVRAGGELFF
v_gene: TRBV29-1
j_gene: TRBJ2-1
d_gene: TRBD2
abundance: NA

CDR3nt: TGTGCCAGCAGTGCCCCTAGCGGGAGGGCCGATGAGCAGTTCTTC
CDR3aa: CASSAPSGRADEQFF
v_gene: TRBV2
j_gene: TRBJ2-1
d_gene: TRBD2
abundance: once

CDR3nt: TGTGCCAGCAGTCCGGGACTAGCGGGGTCAGATACGCAGTATTTT
CDR3aa: CASSPGLAGSDTQYF
v_gene: TRBV6-4
j_gene: TRBJ2-3
d_gene: TRBD2
abundance: few

CDR3nt: TGTGCCAGCAGTTTGTCTAGGGGGGCGAGGAGCTCCTACAATGAGCAGTTCTTC
CDR3aa: CASSLSRGARSSYNEQFF
v_gene: TRBV28
j_gene: TRBJ2-1
d_gene: NA
abundance: many

CDR3nt: TGTGCCATCAGTCCCCCTCATCTTAGCGGGAGATACAATGAGCAGTTCTTC
CDR3aa: CAISPPHLSGRYNEQFF
v_gene: TRBV10-3
j_gene: TRBJ2-1
d_gene: TRBD2
abundance: many

CDR3nt: TGCAGCGTTGTGGGGGGGAGCGGTGCTTTCTTT
CDR3aa: CSVVGGSGAFF
v_gene: TRBV29-1
j_gene: TRBJ1-1
d_gene: NA
abundance: many

CDR3nt: TGTGCCGTCGCTAGCGGGAGTCGGTACGATGAGCAGTTCTTC
CDR3aa: CAVASGSRYDEQFF
v_gene: TRBV6-1
j_gene: TRBJ2-1
d_gene: TRBD2
abundance: NA

CDR3nt: TGCAGCGTTATATTGAGGGCGTTCCTCTACGAGCAGTACTTC
CDR3aa: CSVILRAFLYEQYF
v_gene: TRBV29-1
j_gene: TRBJ2-7
d_gene: NA
abundance: NA

CDR3nt: TGCGTTAGCAGCCAAGTTCGGGGAACAAGGAAAAATGAAAAACTGTTTTTT
CDR3aa: CVSSQVRGTRKNEKLFF
v_gene: TRBV4-1
j_gene: TRBJ1-4
d_gene: NA
abundance: NA

CDR3nt: TGTGCCAGCACTGGAAGATACTCTGGGGCCAACATCCTGACTTTC
CDR3aa: CASTGRYSGANILTF
v_gene: TRBV6-1
j_gene: TRBJ2-6
d_gene: NA
abundance: NA

CDR3nt: TGTGCCAGCAGCGGGACAGCCAAAGACCCCCCCAATCAGCCCCAGCATTTT
CDR3aa: CASSGTAKDPPNQPQHF
v_gene: TRBV6-4
j_gene: TRBJ1-5
d_gene: TRBD1
abundance: NA

CDR3nt: TGTGCCAGCAGTGGGAGAGGGTTTACTTCACCCCTCCACTTT
CDR3aa: CASSGRGFTSPLHF
v_gene: TRBV6-5
j_gene: TRBJ1-6
d_gene: NA
abundance: NA

CDR3nt: TGTACCAGCAGTCAAACGGCCAGCCAATCGGGGAATAAGCAGTTCTTC
CDR3aa: CTSSQTASQSGNKQFF
v_gene: TRBV11-1
j_gene: TRBJ2-1
d_gene: NA
abundance: NA

CDR3nt: TGTGCCAGCAGACAAGACAGAACAGGCACAGATACGCAGTATTTT
CDR3aa: CASRQDRTGTDTQYF
v_gene: TRBV6-1
j_gene: TRBJ2-3
d_gene: NA
abundance: NA

CDR3nt: TGTGCCAGCAGCTTAACAGGCATGGGGGAGGAGACCCAGTACTTC
CDR3aa: CASSLTGMGEETQYF
v_gene: TRBV7-3
j_gene: TRBJ2-5
d_gene: NA
abundance: NA

CDR3nt: TGTGCCAGCAGCTTAGATCTGATCAGGGCGCCGCGCTATGGTTACACCTTC
CDR3aa: CASSLDLIRAPRYGYTF
v_gene: TRBV11-2
j_gene: TRBJ1-2
d_gene: NA
abundance: NA

CDR3nt: TGCGCCAGCAGCCTCGGGACTGGCACAGGTACTCAGTATTTT
CDR3aa: CASSLGTGTGTQYF
v_gene: TRBV10-2
j_gene: TRBJ2-3
d_gene: NA
abundance: once

CDR3nt: TGTGCCAGCACCAAACAGGGGTACACCGGGGAGCTGTTTTTT
CDR3aa: CASTKQGYTGELFF
v_gene: TRBV2
j_gene: TRBJ2-2
d_gene: TRBD1
abundance: NA

CDR3nt: TGTGCCAGCAGCCCGGGACAGACACCTTCAAGGGAGACCCAGCATTTC
CDR3aa: CASSPGQTPSRETQHF
v_gene: TRBV5-4
j_gene: TRBJ2-5
d_gene: TRBD1
abundance: once

CDR3nt: TGTGCCAGCACCCCGGGAGCAGATTACAATGAGCAGTTCTTC
CDR3aa: CASTPGADYNEQFF
v_gene: TRBV6-1
j_gene: TRBJ2-1
d_gene: NA
abundance: many